This TCR beta chain comes out of a study of OX40 agonist ivuxolimab in advanced cancers. As for the study more broadly: Ivuxolimab was a fully human IgG2 agonistic monoclonal antibody targeting the costimulatory receptor OX40 (CD134). Partial responses occurred in three dose-escalation patients, of whom one had hepatocellular carcinoma and two had cutaneous melanoma. The purpose of peripheral TCRbeta sequencing was to test whether ivuxolimab changed TCR sequence diversity and led to clonal T-cell expansion. The paper describes the monotherapy dose-escalation part (N ≈ 52 patients) of the phase I trial of ivuxolimab. Intravenous ivuxolimab was administered to patients every 2 weeks at six dose levels: 0.01, 0.1, 0.3, 1.5, 3 and 10 mg/kg. In the dose-escalation cohort, more than 80% of patients were male, and the mean age was around 65 years with a range of roughly 23 to 79. Of the 50 to 55 patients in dose escalation, some 20 had hepatocellular carcinoma, some 15 had melanoma, 9 had renal cell carcinoma and 9 had head and neck cancer. Prior anti-PD-1, anti-PD-L1 or anti-CTLA-4 therapy was permitted, and checkpoint inhibitors had been received by about two fifths of dose-escalation patients.

Genomic DNA was extracted from sorted cells for sequencing of the TCRbeta CDR3 region. The immunoSEQ Assay was used to sequence the TCRbeta CDR3 regions. Here the immuneACCESS table is served through TCRdb, limited to in-frame sequences with V and J called. Missing clones are a known gap in these copies; in checked studies unresolved V genes cover under half, and the rest lacks a known reason. This sample gives 65,000 to 95,000 clones in total; roughly 90% of them show up just once. About 11% of the sample lies in the top ten. Broad study findings and their caveats: At doses of 0.1 to 3.0 mg/kg, clonal expansion of both CD4+ and CD8+ blood T cells was observed from baseline to week 6. Low levels of normalized T-cell clonal expansion were also shown by some nonresponding patients. On average, CD8+ T cells showed more expanded clones than CD4+ T cells after ivuxolimab. The antigen specificity of the peripheral T cells that underwent clonal expansion was not determined. In partial responders in the 0.1-3.0 mg/kg groups, normalized peripheral clonal expansion was found to be among the lowest, especially among CD8+ T cells.

This clone appeared a few times. The antigen it recognizes is unknown. The input lacks base qualities; no much larger clone sits a single base away. The trial excluded patients who had a history of autoimmune disease or were on systemic immunosuppression. Peripheral blood for TCR sequencing was collected from all dose cohorts at baseline, on cycle 4 day 1, and on cycle 7 day 1. Samples came from an open-label, multicenter, first-in-human phase I dose-escalation trial of ivuxolimab. Adults with locally advanced or metastatic melanoma, renal cell, hepatocellular, or head and neck squamous cell carcinoma were enrolled in the trial. Before TCR sequencing, CD4+ and CD8+ T cells were separately sorted from peripheral blood. This clonotype was obtained from an adult with an advanced solid tumor such as melanoma, head and neck, liver or kidney cancer. This sample comprised CD4+ or CD8+ T cells sorted from blood, obtained in a trial of the OX40 agonist ivuxolimab.

The DNA sequence is as follows: TGTGCCAGCAGTTCGGGTGTGGGGCAGCCCCAGCATTTT. This sequence encodes CASSSGVGQPQHF. This chain joins TRBV7-3 to TRBJ1-5; a confident D gene designation cannot be given. The V end loses 6 bases and the J end loses 7 bases, and a stretch of 13 bases separates them. As encoded in the germline V gene, CDR1 is SGHTA while CDR2 is FQGTGA. The CDR3 starts with the cysteine, ends with the phenylalanine, and has 13 residues. The retained sequence is limited to the CDR3, 39 bases, with the frame set at the first base.